This is a list of T cell receptor beta chains from one sample in a study of CD8 T cells in ankylosing spondylitis. From the 5' RACE reads, TCRdb called clonotypes with MiXCR, one entry per CDR3 protein. The profile shows some 840,000 distinct CDR3 sequences, roughly 12% of them singletons. The sequenced sample consisted of blood, either unsorted or a sorted T cell fraction (not recorded which). Receptors originate from a male donor with ankylosing spondylitis. CDR3s include the opening cysteine and the closing phenylalanine or tryptophan. D genes are given only for firm matches. A row's size may be missing; if present it is once, few, many or a size class.

NA few TRBJ1-2 TRBV4-2 TGTGCCAGCAGCCAAGTGGGGGCGGAAGGCTACACCTTC CASSQVGAEGYTF
TRBD2 NA TRBJ2-3 TRBV12-3/TRBV12-4 TGTGCCAGCAGTCCCCAGACTAGCGGGGACCCTGTAAGCACAGATACGCAGTATTTT CASSPQTSGDPVSTDTQYF
NA NA TRBJ2-7 TRBV4-3 TGCGCCAGCAGCCAAGTCGCAGGTGTGAACGAGCAGTACTTC CASSQVAGVNEQYF
NA many TRBJ2-7 TRBV12-3/TRBV12-4 TGTGCCAGCAGTCGGACAGGGACTACCTACGAGCAGTACTTC CASSRTGTTYEQYF
NA NA TRBJ2-1 TRBV20-1 TGCAGTGCTACCCGCGTAGCGGAGTTATACAATGAGCAGTTCTTC CSATRVAELYNEQFF
TRBD2 NA TRBJ2-5 TRBV20-1 TGCAGTGCTAGAGATCATACTAGCGGGGGAGAGACCCAGTACTTC CSARDHTSGGETQYF
TRBD1 many TRBJ2-3 TRBV29-1 TGCAGCTCCGGGACAGGGGTAGGCACAGATACGCAGTATTTT CSSGTGVGTDTQYF
NA NA TRBJ1-3 TRBV6-5 TGTGCCAGCAGTTACGGGAGCCACTCTGGAAACACCATATATTTT CASSYGSHSGNTIYF
NA few TRBJ2-2 TRBV2 TGTGCCAGCAGTGAGGCCGGGGAGCTGTTTTTT CASSEAGELFF
TRBD1 NA TRBJ1-6 TRBV13 TGTGCCAGCAACCTCCGGGACAGGGATAATTCACCCCTCCACTTT CASNLRDRDNSPLHF
NA few TRBJ2-7 TRBV5-1 TGCGCCAGCAGCTGGGGACCAACCTACGAGCAGTACTTC CASSWGPTYEQYF
TRBD2 NA TRBJ2-2 TRBV19 TGTGCCAGTAGTCTCCCGGGAGGGGCCACCGGGGAGCTGTTTTTT CASSLPGGATGELFF
NA few TRBJ2-3 TRBV7-2 TGTGCCAGCAGCTTATCGCATACTAGCACAGATACGCAGTATTTT CASSLSHTSTDTQYF
NA NA TRBJ1-2 TRBV20-1 TGCAGTGCGAGACCCCCCGGGGACACCTATGGCTACACCTTC CSARPPGDTYGYTF
NA many TRBJ2-1 TRBV29-1 TGCAGTGGGACACTCTTGGGTGAGCAGTTCTTC CSGTLLGEQFF
TRBD2 few TRBJ2-5 TRBV5-1 TGCGCCAGCAGCATAGGACTAGCGGGAAGCCAAGAGACCCAGTACTTC CASSIGLAGSQETQYF
NA NA TRBJ2-5 TRBV27 TGTGCCAGCAGTCCCCTCGGACAGAGCCAAGAGACCCAGTACTTC CASSPLGQSQETQYF
NA NA TRBJ2-3 TRBV7-2 TGTGCCAGCAGCTTAAGGTCCGGGTCGGATACGCAGTATTTT CASSLRSGSDTQYF
NA many TRBJ2-2 TRBV4-2 TGTGCCAGCAGCCAAGGTTCAGCCACCGGGGAGCTGTTTTTT CASSQGSATGELFF
TRBD1 NA TRBJ1-1 TRBV4-3 TGCGCCAGCAGCATATCACAGGGGGCCACTGAAGCTTTCTTT CASSISQGATEAFF
NA few TRBJ2-5 TRBV12-3/TRBV12-4 TGTGCCAGCAGTTTTAGGGGTGGGCAAGAGACCCAGTACTTC CASSFRGGQETQYF
NA many TRBJ1-1 TRBV13 TGTGCCAGCAGCTTAGAATGGAGTGGAGGTGAAGCTTTCTTT CASSLEWSGGEAFF
TRBD1 few TRBJ2-7 TRBV7-6 TGTGCCAGCAGCTTATTCGGGACAGGGGGAAATTACGAGCAGTACTTC CASSLFGTGGNYEQYF
NA many TRBJ2-1 TRBV20-1 TGCAGTGCTAGAGATTCAGGAGGGATCGGGAATGAGCAGTTCTTC CSARDSGGIGNEQFF
NA NA TRBJ1-5 TRBV2 TGTGCCAGCAGACCGACCGGGGGGAATCAGCCCCAGCATTTT CASRPTGGNQPQHF
TRBD2 NA TRBJ2-3 TRBV20-1 TGCAGTGCCGTGTCGAGCGGGGGTGGGAGGGATACGCAGTATTTT CSAVSSGGGRDTQYF
TRBD1 few TRBJ1-2 TRBV5-1 TGCGCCAGCAGCTATTCCGGCACTCCGGGACAGGGGGCGTCGAGGTATGGCTACACCTTC CASSYSGTPGQGASRYGYTF
TRBD1 NA TRBJ2-1 TRBV20-1 TGCAGTGCTAGAGATGGAGGACAGGCCTACAATGAGCAGTTCTTC CSARDGGQAYNEQFF
TRBD2 NA TRBJ2-1 TRBV20-1 TGCAGTGCTAGAGATTATAGCGGGAGGCACAATGAGCAGTTCTTC CSARDYSGRHNEQFF
NA NA TRBJ2-3 TRBV12-3/TRBV12-4 TGTGCCAGCAGTTTAGCGGGGGGGCAGAGAGATACGCAGTATTTT CASSLAGGQRDTQYF
NA few TRBJ2-1 TRBV25-1 TGTGCCAGCAGTGCGGACGTAGCAAGCTCCTACAATGAGCAGTTCTTC CASSADVASSYNEQFF